These 24 T cell receptor beta chains were all obtained from the same sample, sequenced in a study of Graves' ophthalmopathy and Graves' hyperthyroidism. RNA transcripts were the template, and TCR beta CDR3 regions were amplified from them. HTBI primers were employed in first-round RT-PCR, then a second-round multiplex PCR followed. TCRdb independently ran MiXCR on the multiplex PCR reads; one entry per CDR3 protein. The sample has approximately 330,000 distinct CDR3 sequences, about a sixth seen once. The material sequenced was peripheral blood. The receptors derive from an adult man with Graves' ophthalmopathy.

This clonotype was found many times. V usage is TRBV14 and J usage is TRBJ2-7; D is possibly TRBD2 (5 bases). V was trimmed by 2 bases and J by 6 bases, leaving 11 bases between them. The V gene's germline CDR1 is SGHDN and CDR2 FVKESK. This CDR3 is 13 amino acids long. This CDR3 is CASSQSGLGEQYF. In nucleotides, the CDR3 is TGTGCCAGCAGCCAATCGGGGTTAGGCGAGCAGTACTTC. Looking up the rest from reference TRBV14 and TRBJ2-7 gives the full variable domain: EAGVTQFPSHSVIEKGQTVTLRCDPISGHDNLYWYRRVMGKEIKFLLHFVKESKQDESGMPNNRFLAERTGGTYSTLKVQPAELEDSGVYFCASSQSGLGEQYFGPGTRLTVT.

This clonotype was observed many times. This chain joins TRBV20-1 and TRBJ2-7; D might be TRBD2 (7 bases). The CDR3 has 14 amino acids. CDR1 is DFQATT and CDR2 is SNEGSKA in the germline V gene (reference sequence). V lost 6 bases to trimming and J lost 0 bases, with 15 bases between them. CDR3 in DNA: TGCAGTGCCAAACAGGGAGGGAGCTCCTACGAGCAGTACTTC. As protein: CSAKQGGSSYEQYF.

This clonotype was seen a few times. The J gene is TRBJ2-7, the V gene TRBV5-1; 10 bases match TRBD1. V was clipped by 0 bases and J by 1 base; unmatched bases: 10. The CDR3 totals 18 residues. The germline V gene has CDR1 SGHRS and CDR2 YFSETQ. CDR3 sequence: CASSLAGGTGADSYEQYF. For the CDR3, the DNA is TGCGCCAGCAGCTTGGCCGGCGGGACAGGGGCGGATTCCTACGAGCAGTACTTC.

With respect to this clonotype: This could be a read error, since a much larger clone is one nucleotide away. The rearrangement links TRBV9 to TRBJ1-1; D is uncertain. This CDR3 contains 15 residues. The germline gives CDR1 SGDLS, CDR2 YYNGEE. The CDR3 loop reads CDSSVEDGTNTEAFF. CDR3 nucleotide sequence: TGTGACAGCAGCGTAGAGGACGGAACGAACACTGAAGCTTTCTTT.

This clonotype has at least ten counts. The chain is built from TRBV2 and TRBJ2-2; D call uncertain. This CDR3 region has 15 residues. Germline lookup yields CDR1 SNHLY and CDR2 FYNNEI. Trimming left V 0 bases short and J 0 bases short, with 5 bases between. The CDR3 region has the DNA TGTGCCAGCAGTGAAGCGCCTGCGAACACCGGGGAGCTGTTTTTT. It encodes CASSEAPANTGELFF.

This clonotype was observed at least ten times. This rearrangement joins TRBV6-1 to TRBJ2-7; tentatively, D is TRBD1 (6 bases). Trimming shortened V by 6 bases and J by 3 bases, and 18 bases separated the two germline ends. Germline assignment: CDR1 MNHNS and CDR2 SASEGT. The CDR3 runs to 15 residues. The CDR3 is CASSTTRTALYEQYF. For the CDR3, the DNA is TGTGCCAGCAGCACTACCCGGACAGCGCTCTACGAGCAGTACTTC.

This clonotype occurred many times. The chain couples TRBV6-1 to TRBJ1-1; 7 bases line up with TRBD1. The CDR3 consists of 14 residues. Germline V gene data show CDR1 as MNHNS and CDR2 as SASEGT. The trim removed 6 bases at V and 4 bases at J, leaving 8 bases unmatched. CDR3 sequence (DNA): TGTGCCAGCAGGTTGACAGGGTTGGGCACTGAAGCTTTCTTT. Translation: CASRLTGLGTEAFF.

Many counts were recorded for this clonotype. The rearrangement links TRBV15 to TRBJ1-3; D gene unclear. The CDR3 length is 15 residues. Trimming removed 0 bases from V and 2 bases from J, with 8 bases in between. The V gene's germline CDR1 is LNHNV and CDR2 YYDKDF (reference sequence). The DNA for the CDR3 is TGTGCCACCAGCAGAGATCGGAGGGCTGGAAACACCATATATTTT. It encodes CATSRDRRAGNTIYF.

This clonotype was seen many times. V gene TRBV13 combines with J gene TRBJ2-5; D possibly corresponds to TRBD2 (7 bases). Trimming pared 0 bases from V and 5 bases from J, leaving 16 bases between. Per the germline V gene, CDR1 is PRHDT and CDR2 is FYEKMQ (reference sequence). The CDR3 runs 16 residues. CDR3 coding DNA: TGTGCCAGCAGCTTAGGGAGTGCGGGGGCGTGGGAGACCCAGTACTTC. Protein product: CASSLGSAGAWETQYF.

Concerning this clonotype: Given a much more abundant clone one base away, this may be a read error. The chain recombines TRBV20-1 with TRBJ2-2, with D unclear. Looked up from germline, CDR1 is DFQATT and CDR2 is SNEGSKA (reference sequence). The V and J ends lost 1 base and 7 bases respectively, with 4 bases between them. This CDR3 spans 11 amino acids. CDR3 nucleotide sequence: TGCAGTGCTAGAGGGATCGGGGAGCTGTTTTTT. As protein: CSARGIGELFF.

With respect to this clonotype: Its ends do not fully match the called genes, so a read error is possible. This CDR3 is CASPRTIGTNYGYNF. The CDR3 DNA is TGTGCCAGTCCGCGAACCATAGGGACTAACTATGGCTACAACTTC. The chain links TRBV2 to TRBJ1-2; TRBD1 is a possible D gene (5 bases). The germline V gene has CDR1 SNHLY and CDR2 FYNNEI. The CDR3 length is 15 residues.

Remarks on this clonotype: A read error is possible here, since a much larger clone lies one base away. CDR3 in DNA: TGCGCCAGCAGCCAAGAAGGGACGGGGTACACTGAAGCTTTCTTT. As protein: CASSQEGTGYTEAFF. This chain connects TRBV5-1 to TRBJ1-1, with a possible D match to TRBD1 (5 bases). This CDR3 contains 15 residues. The germline CDR1 and CDR2 sequences are SGHRS and YFSETQ. The germline V and J ends were trimmed by 4 bases and 3 bases, with 16 bases remaining between them.

In its sample, this clonotype was seen many times. The V and J genes are TRBV5-1 and TRBJ1-3, with D maybe TRBD1 (6 bases). V shed 7 bases and J shed 0 bases, with 11 bases lying between them. The germline CDR1 and CDR2 sequences are SGHRS and YFSETQ. The CDR3 is 14 amino acids. CDR3 DNA: TGCGCCAGCTCTTGGGACAACTCTGGAAACACCATATATTTT. It encodes CASSWDNSGNTIYF.

This rearrangement joins TRBV7-9 to TRBJ2-5; 8 bases fit TRBD2. CDR3 length: 15 amino acids. The ends lost 5 bases at V and 4 bases at J; junction bases unmatched: 9. Germline lookup yields CDR1 SEHNR and CDR2 FQNEAQ (reference sequence). The CDR3 here is CASSPPSGSVETQYF. The DNA for the CDR3 is TGTGCCAGCAGCCCCCCAAGCGGGAGTGTAGAGACCCAGTACTTC.

This clonotype was counted many times. This chain uses TRBV28 with TRBJ2-5, with TRBD1 matching 10 bases. Unmatched junction bases numbered 6, after V lost 6 bases and J lost 2 bases. The germline CDR1 and CDR2 sequences are MDHEN and SYDVKM. CDR3 length: 15 residues. CDR3 sequence: CASRSGGQGQETQYF. The CDR3 DNA reads as TGTGCCAGCAGGTCGGGGGGACAGGGGCAAGAGACCCAGTACTTC.

Ten or more counts support this clonotype. This chain joins TRBV29-1 and TRBJ1-2; D ambiguous. CDR1 is SQVTM, CDR2 ANQGSEA, per germline. The CDR3 has 12 amino acids. The V end was cut by 3 bases, the J end by 1 base, with 6 bases between. In DNA form, the CDR3 reads TGCAGCGTTGATGGGATTAACTATGGCTACACCTTC. The encoded protein is CSVDGINYGYTF.

This clonotype was detected many times. J is TRBJ1-2 and V is TRBV29-1, with 8 bases fitting TRBD1. The CDR3 covers 12 residues. CDR1 and CDR2 from the germline V gene are SQVTM and ANQGSEA. The CDR3 reads CIGGQGDYGYTF. CDR3 nucleotide sequence: TGCATAGGAGGACAGGGCGACTATGGCTACACCTTC.

In its sample, this clonotype was seen many times. The J gene is TRBJ2-7, the V gene TRBV11-2; the match to TRBD1 covers 10 bases. The CDR3 has 15 amino acids. Germline assignment: CDR1 SGHAT and CDR2 FQNNGV. Trimming took 0 bases from V and 3 from J; bases not matched to a gene: 2. The CDR3 is CASSLEGTGVYEQYF. The CDR3 DNA sequence: TGTGCCAGCAGCTTAGAAGGGACAGGGGTCTACGAGCAGTACTTC.

This clonotype was seen many times. V is TRBV20-1 and J is TRBJ2-7; D not certain. Germline-derived CDR1 and CDR2 are DFQATT and SNEGSKA (reference sequence). The ends were cut back, 5 bases at V and 4 bases at J, with 21 bases in the middle. The CDR3 length is 15 residues. The CDR3 protein is CSAPNTGRNRYEQYF. The CDR3 DNA sequence: TGCAGTGCTCCCAATACCGGTCGGAATCGATACGAGCAGTACTTC.

This clonotype occurred many times. In nucleotides, the CDR3 is TGCGCCAGCAGCGGCGGCCTAGCGGCCTGGGAGCAGTACTTC. This gives the protein CASSGGLAAWEQYF. The J gene is TRBJ2-7, the V gene TRBV10-2; 7 bases are shared with TRBD2. V lost 6 bases, J lost 7 bases, and 12 bases stayed unmatched. The CDR3 runs to 14 residues. Looked up from germline, CDR1 is WSHSY and CDR2 is SAAADI.

This clonotype was recorded many times. The CDR3 sequence is CASSSSGGTQSSYEQYF. In DNA form, the CDR3 reads TGTGCCAGCAGCTCTAGTGGAGGGACCCAGAGCTCCTACGAGCAGTACTTC. J is TRBJ2-7 and V is TRBV11-2; maybe TRBD2 (6 bases). With 4 bases removed from V and 0 bases from J, the gap between germline ends came to 19 bases. The CDR3 length is 17 residues. Germline V gene sequence: CDR1 SGHAT, CDR2 FQNNGV.

Ten or more counts support this clonotype. The chain combines TRBV4-2 with TRBJ1-2, with D perhaps TRBD1 (5 bases). The germline V gene encodes CDR1 LGHNA and CDR2 YNFKEQ. Trimming left V 0 bases short and J 7 bases short, with 15 bases between. CDR3 length: 15 residues. CDR3 protein: CASSQDPRGEAGYTF. DNA of the CDR3: TGTGCCAGCAGCCAAGATCCGCGGGGGGAGGCTGGCTACACCTTC.

This chain links TRBV12-3 or TRBV12-4 with TRBJ1-1; 7 bases agree with TRBD1. The V segment lost 7 bases and the J segment 5 bases; nucleotides outside the gene matches: 16. This CDR3 is built from 16 residues. In DNA, the CDR3 is TGTGCCAGCACCCTGGGGAGGGGCAGGGGGTATACTGAAGCTTTCTTT. Translating gives CASTLGRGRGYTEAFF.

This clonotype was recorded at least ten times. V and J are TRBV2 and TRBJ1-1, with 9 bases identical to TRBD1. This CDR3 region has 15 residues. The V segment lost 4 bases and the J segment 5 bases; nucleotides outside the gene matches: 8. Germline V gene lookup returns CDR1 SNHLY and CDR2 FYNNEI. This chain's CDR3 is CASSVRDRAGTEAFF. Written as DNA, the CDR3 is TGTGCCAGCAGTGTTCGGGACAGGGCGGGGACTGAAGCTTTCTTT.